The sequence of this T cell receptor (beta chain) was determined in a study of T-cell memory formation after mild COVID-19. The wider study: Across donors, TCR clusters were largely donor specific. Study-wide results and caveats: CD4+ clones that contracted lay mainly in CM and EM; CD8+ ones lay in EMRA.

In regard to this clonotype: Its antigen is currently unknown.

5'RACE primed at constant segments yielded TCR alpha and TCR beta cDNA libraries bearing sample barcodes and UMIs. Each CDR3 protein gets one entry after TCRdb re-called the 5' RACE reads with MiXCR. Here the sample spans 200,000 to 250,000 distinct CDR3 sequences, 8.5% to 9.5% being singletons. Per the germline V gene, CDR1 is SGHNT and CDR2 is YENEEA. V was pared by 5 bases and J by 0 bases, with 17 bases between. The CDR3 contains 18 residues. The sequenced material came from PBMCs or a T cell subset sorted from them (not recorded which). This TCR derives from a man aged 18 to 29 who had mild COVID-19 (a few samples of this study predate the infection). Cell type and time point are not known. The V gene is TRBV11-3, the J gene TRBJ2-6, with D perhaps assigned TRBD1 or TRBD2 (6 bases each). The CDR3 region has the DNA TGTGCCAGCAGCCCACGACAGGAGGGAACCTCTGGGGCCAACGTCCTGACTTTC. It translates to CASSPRQEGTSGANVLTF.